These 21 T cell receptor beta chains were all obtained from the same sample, sequenced in a study of cytomegalovirus exposure and HLA in healthy donors (dated by TCRdb to 2016 to 2017). The method behind the library was the immunoSEQ multiplex PCR assay. A mixture of 60 forward primers for TCR Vbeta segments and 13 reverse primers for TCR Jbeta segments was used in the multiplex PCR. Not all clones reach the TCRdb copy of this immuneACCESS table, which keeps in-frame sequences only. Checked studies attribute under half of the gap to unresolved V genes and leave the rest unexplained. This sample is represented by roughly 130,000 clones; around three quarters of them were singletons. About 2% of the sample is in the top ten clones. Specimen: PBMCs. These receptors came from a young man in good health and CMV-seronegative.

This clone came up once. V and J are TRBV6-4 and TRBJ2-2; possibly TRBD2 for D (5 bases). Germline V gives CDR1 MRHNA, CDR2 SNTAGT. With 6 bases removed from V and 0 bases from J, the gap between germline ends came to 5 bases. The CDR3 totals 13 residues. The CDR3 DNA is TGTGCCAGCAGACTAGCGAACACCGGGGAGCTGTTTTTT. It yields the protein CASRLANTGELFF.

The gene calls are TRBV6-1 and TRBJ2-1; TRBD1 matches at 7 bases. The V and J ends lost 6 bases and 1 base, in that order; junction bases with no gene match: 3. The length of the CDR3 is 14 residues. Germline V gene sequence: CDR1 MNHNS, CDR2 SASEGT. The CDR3 is CASREGQSYNEQFF. In DNA, the CDR3 is TGTGCCAGCAGAGAGGGACAGTCCTACAATGAGCAGTTCTTC.

The CDR3 is CASSSTGTGGVSGGYTF. CDR3 DNA sequence: TGTGCCAGCAGTTCCACCGGGACAGGGGGCGTATCAGGTGGCTACACCTTC. This chain connects TRBV28 to TRBJ1-2, with 12 bases fitting TRBD1. This CDR3 is 17 amino acids long. The junction had 13 bases not matched to a gene; V was cut back by 4 bases and J by 7 bases. CDR1 is MDHEN and CDR2 is SYDVKM in the germline V gene.

This clone was recorded at least ten times. The gene calls are TRBV6-5 and TRBJ2-6, with 8 bases identical to TRBD1. V was pared by 2 bases and J by 4 bases, with 4 bases of the junction left unmatched. The CDR3 consists of 16 residues. Per the germline V gene, CDR1 is MNHEY and CDR2 is SVGAGI. CDR3 DNA sequence: TGTGCCAGCAGTTACCAGGGGGCTACAGGGGCCAACGTCCTGACTTTC. Amino acid sequence: CASSYQGATGANVLTF.

J is TRBJ2-7 and V is TRBV30; TRBD1 matches at 9 bases. The germline gives CDR1 GTSNPN, CDR2 SVGIG (reference sequence). The V gene end was trimmed by 2 bases and the J gene end by 3 bases; junction bases not matched to a gene: 14. The CDR3 contains 17 residues. The CDR3 spells CAWSKRASGTGHYEQYV. The CDR3 region has the DNA TGTGCCTGGAGTAAAAGAGCGTCCGGGACAGGGCACTACGAGCAGTACGTC.

In DNA form, the CDR3 reads TGTGCCACCAGCGCCCGGACAGGGAACACTGAAGCTTTCTTT. Residues: CATSARTGNTEAFF. The chain uses TRBV15 and TRBJ1-1; 7 bases fit TRBD1. With V trimmed by 5 bases and J by 1 base, 4 bases remained unmatched. This CDR3 contains 14 residues. Germline V gene sequence: CDR1 LNHNV, CDR2 YYDKDF (reference sequence).

In this sample, this clone turned up once. The rearrangement links TRBV9 to TRBJ2-3; the match to TRBD1 covers 7 bases. Germline assignment: CDR1 SGDLS and CDR2 YYNGEE. This CDR3 has 15 residues. Trimming removed 5 bases from V and 2 bases from J; junction bases left unmatched: 8. CDR3 bases: TGTGCCAGCAGTCTAGGCAGGGGGTCCACAGATACGCAGTATTTT. Protein product: CASSLGRGSTDTQYF.

J is TRBJ1-2 and V is TRBV18; D not certain. This CDR3 is 14 amino acids long. Trimming removed 6 bases at V and 6 bases at J, with 17 bases between. The germline V gene has CDR1 KGHSH and CDR2 LQKENI. CDR3 protein: CASSRGLGIDGYTF. Written as DNA, the CDR3 is TGTGCCAGCTCCCGCGGACTCGGGATTGATGGCTACACCTTC.

The chain couples TRBV2 to TRBJ2-5, with TRBD2 matching over 12 bases. The V gene's germline CDR1 is SNHLY and CDR2 FYNNEI. CDR3 length: 14 amino acids. J was trimmed by 7 bases and V by 6 bases; bases with no gene match: 6. The CDR3 region has the DNA TGTGCCAGCAGGGGGACTAGCGGGTCTGGGACCCAGTACTTC. Its protein product is CASRGTSGSGTQYF.

This clone was counted once. The chain recombines TRBV5-1 with TRBJ1-2; 8 bases align to TRBD1. The CDR3 spans 15 residues. V lost 2 bases and J lost 3; bases outside the gene matches: 6. From germline, CDR1 is SGHRS and CDR2 YFSETQ. The CDR3 sequence is CASSFRPGQDYGYTF. The CDR3 DNA reads TGCGCCAGCAGCTTCAGACCGGGACAGGACTATGGCTACACCTTC.

V and J are TRBV7-2 and TRBJ2-3, with TRBD1 matching 10 bases. The CDR3 covers 19 residues. J lost 3 bases, V lost 3 bases, and 15 bases had no gene match. Germline values: CDR1 SGHTA, CDR2 FQGNSA. CDR3 protein: CASSFILFSRDRGTDTQYF. The CDR3 DNA reads as TGTGCCAGCAGCTTTATCCTTTTTTCCCGGGACAGGGGAACAGATACGCAGTATTTT.

The DNA for the CDR3 is TGTGCCAGCCTCAGGGCTAACTATGGCTACACCTTC. It specifies CASLRANYGYTF. The chain couples TRBV19 to TRBJ1-2; a weak D match, TRBD1 (5 bases). V gave up 9 bases and J gave up 0 bases, with 8 bases separating them. Germline CDR1 LNHDA, CDR2 SQIVND (reference sequence). The CDR3 spans 12 residues.

On this clone itself: Germline and junction disagree at one end, which may indicate a read error. This chain joins TRBV7-7 and TRBJ2-6; no reliable D call. This CDR3 spans 15 amino acids. Germline loops: CDR1 SSHAT, CDR2 FNYEAQ (reference sequence). The CDR3 reads CASSPLPSGANVLTF. For the CDR3, the DNA is TGTGCTAGCAGCCCCCTCCCCTCTGGGGCCAACGTCCTGACTTTC.

The chain combines TRBV6-5 with TRBJ1-2; no definite D call. The CDR3 is made up of 15 amino acids. Germline assignment: CDR1 MNHEY and CDR2 SVGAGI. Trimming took 0 bases from V and 8 from J, leaving 16 bases between them. The CDR3 bases are TGTGCCAGCAGTTACTCGATGATGAGGAGTGGGGGCTACACCTTC. Amino acids: CASSYSMMRSGGYTF.

V is TRBV5-1 and J is TRBJ1-4; D is possibly TRBD1 (6 bases). CDR3 length equals 14 residues. The germline V gene encodes CDR1 SGHRS and CDR2 YFSETQ. V lost 0 bases to trimming and J lost 4 bases, with 7 bases between them. CDR3 residues: CASSLGRGNEKLFF. The CDR3 region has the DNA TGCGCCAGCAGCTTGGGCAGGGGTAATGAAAAACTGTTTTTT.

V and J are TRBV11-3 and TRBJ2-2, with a weak D call TRBD2 (6 bases). Trimming left V 1 base short and J 3 bases short, with 15 bases between. This CDR3 contains 17 residues. Germline V lookup: CDR1 SGHNT, CDR2 YENEEA. CDR3: CASSLARDVGDTGELFF. As DNA, the CDR3 is TGTGCCAGCAGCTTAGCGCGGGATGTGGGAGACACCGGGGAGCTGTTTTTT.

The rearrangement uses TRBV19 and TRBJ2-1; 11 nucleotides align to TRBD2. With 5 bases clipped from V and 4 bases from J, the junction kept 4 bases outside the gene matches. CDR1 is LNHDA and CDR2 is SQIVND in the germline V gene (reference sequence). The CDR3 contains 15 residues. The CDR3 loop reads CASSWTSGLYNEQFF. DNA of the CDR3: TGTGCCAGTAGTTGGACTAGCGGGCTATACAATGAGCAGTTCTTC. Filled out from reference TRBV19 and TRBJ2-1, the complete variable domain reads DGGITQSPKYLFRKEGQNVTLSCEQNLNHDAMYWYRQDPGQGLRLIYYSQIVNDFQKGDIAEGYSVSREKKESFPLTVTSAQKNPTAFYLCASSWTSGLYNEQFFGPGTRLTVL.

The chain recombines TRBV6-5 with TRBJ1-1; D unclear. The V gene lost 6 bases and the J gene lost 1 base, with 9 bases spanning the gap. Looked up from germline, CDR1 is MNHEY and CDR2 is SVGAGI. The CDR3 is made up of 13 amino acids. CDR3 region: CASRTRGNTEAFF. The CDR3 DNA follows: TGTGCCAGCAGGACCAGAGGGAACACTGAAGCTTTCTTT.

Comment on this clone: At one of its ends the junction is not consistent with the germline gene, which may arise from a read error. The chain carries TRBV7-7 and TRBJ2-5, with D possibly being TRBD2 (5 bases). The J call is uncertain, as TRBJ2-7 better fits the DNA end. Germline V gene data show CDR1 as SSHAT and CDR2 as FNYEAQ (reference sequence). CDR3 size: 13 residues. CDR3 DNA sequence: TGTGCTAGCAGCTTAGGTTCGGGGTACGAGCAGTACTTC. It encodes CASSLGSGYEQYF.

The J gene is TRBJ2-1, the V gene TRBV21-1; the tabulated D call, TRBD2, remains unverified against the DNA. TRBV21-1 is given as a pseudogene. This CDR3 has 20 amino acids. This CDR3 is CASSKGGTSGRIGSYNEQFF. DNA for the CDR3: TGTGCCAGCAGCAAAGGGGGGACTAGCGGGAGAATAGGCTCCTACAATGAGCAGTTCTTC.

About this clone itself: The same CDR3 also results from other DNA sequences found in this sample. The V gene is TRBV6-5, the J gene TRBJ1-1, with TRBD1 matching 7 bases. This CDR3 is 13 amino acids long. Germline CDR1 is MNHEY and CDR2 is SVGAGI. After removal of 6 bases from V and 4 bases from J, the junction contained 5 bases not matched to a gene. In DNA form, the CDR3 reads TGTGCCAGCAGCTTACAGGGGCCCACTGAAGCTTTCTTT. Residues: CASSLQGPTEAFF.